The source of this T cell receptor beta chain is a study of monozygotic twins with inflammatory bowel disease. General observations from the study: Repertoires of patients may have been made more variable by differing immunosuppressive treatments. Among twins, concordant and discordant pairs did not differ in repertoire similarity, possibly from limited power. A single strong IBD-associated signal or clonotype was not supported by the findings.

Using the 5' RACE reads, TCRdb records one entry per CDR3 protein without DNA. This table lists fewer than 550,000 distinct CDR3 sequences. CDR3 length: 14 residues. CDR1 is ENHRY and CDR2 is SYGVKD in the germline V gene. A remark on this clonotype: Its target is not known.

The sample taken for sequencing was blood. This receptor was taken from a human donor with ulcerative colitis or Crohn's disease, or a healthy co-twin of an affected twin (not recorded which). The V call is TRBV10-3, the J call TRBJ2-1. CDR3 amino acids: CATLAREPYNEQFF.